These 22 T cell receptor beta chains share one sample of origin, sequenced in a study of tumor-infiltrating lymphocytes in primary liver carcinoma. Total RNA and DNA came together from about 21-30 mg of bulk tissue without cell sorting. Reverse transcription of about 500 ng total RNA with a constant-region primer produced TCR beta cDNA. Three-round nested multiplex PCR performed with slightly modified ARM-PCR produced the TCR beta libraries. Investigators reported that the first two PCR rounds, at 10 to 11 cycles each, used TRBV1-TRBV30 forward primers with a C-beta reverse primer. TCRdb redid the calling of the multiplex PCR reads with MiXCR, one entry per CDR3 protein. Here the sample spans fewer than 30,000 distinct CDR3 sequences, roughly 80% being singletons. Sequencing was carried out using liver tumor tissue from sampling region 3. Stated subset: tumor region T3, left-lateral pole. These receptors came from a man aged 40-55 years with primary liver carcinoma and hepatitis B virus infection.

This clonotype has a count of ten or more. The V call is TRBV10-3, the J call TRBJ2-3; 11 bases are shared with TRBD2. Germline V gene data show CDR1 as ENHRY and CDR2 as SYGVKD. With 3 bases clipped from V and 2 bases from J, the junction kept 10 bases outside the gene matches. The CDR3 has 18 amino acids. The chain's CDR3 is CAISEPLRLAGTTDTQYF. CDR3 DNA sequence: TGTGCCATCAGTGAACCCCTCCGACTAGCGGGAACCACAGATACGCAGTATTTT.

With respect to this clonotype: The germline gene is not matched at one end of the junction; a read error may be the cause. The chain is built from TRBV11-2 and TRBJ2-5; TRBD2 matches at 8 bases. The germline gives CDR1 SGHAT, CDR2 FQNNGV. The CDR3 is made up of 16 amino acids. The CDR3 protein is CASSQTSGGGKETQCF. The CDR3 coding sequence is TGTGCCAGTAGCCAAACTTCCGGCGGGGGGAAAGAGACCCAGTGCTTC. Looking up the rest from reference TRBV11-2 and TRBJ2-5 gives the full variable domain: EAGVAQSPRYKIIEKRQSVAFWCNPISGHATLYWYQQILGQGPKLLIQFQNNGVVDDSQLPKDRFSAERLKGVDSTLKIQPAKLEDSAVYLCASSQTSGGGKETQCFGPGTRLLVL.

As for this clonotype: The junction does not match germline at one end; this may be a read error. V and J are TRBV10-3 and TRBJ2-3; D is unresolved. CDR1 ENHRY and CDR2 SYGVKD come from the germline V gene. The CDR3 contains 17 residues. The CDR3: CAIGDSKSNPLIDTQYF. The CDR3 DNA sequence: TGTGCCATCGGTGATTCCAAGAGTAACCCTCTGATAGATACGCAGTATTTT.

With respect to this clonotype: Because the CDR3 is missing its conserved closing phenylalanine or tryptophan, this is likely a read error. The CDR3 loop reads CGSTEWGANVLTL. In nucleotides, the CDR3 is TGTGGGAGCACCGAGTGGGGGGCCAACGTCCTGACTTTA. The chain employs TRBV6-5 and TRBJ2-6; D unclear. This CDR3 has 13 amino acids. Germline-derived CDR1 and CDR2 are MNHEY and SVGAGI.

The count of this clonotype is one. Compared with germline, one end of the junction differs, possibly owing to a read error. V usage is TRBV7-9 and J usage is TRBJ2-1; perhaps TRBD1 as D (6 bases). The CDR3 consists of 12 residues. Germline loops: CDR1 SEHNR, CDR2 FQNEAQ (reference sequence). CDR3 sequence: CSSSSYGTFRFF. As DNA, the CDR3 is TGTTCCAGTAGTTCTTACGGGACATTCCGGTTCTTC. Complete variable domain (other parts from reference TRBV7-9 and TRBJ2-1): DTGVSQNPRHKITKRGQNVTFRCDPISEHNRLYWYRQTLGQGPEFLTYFQNEAQLEKSRLLSDRFSAERPKGSFSTLEIQRTEQGDSAMYLCSSSSYGTFRFFGPGTRLTVL.

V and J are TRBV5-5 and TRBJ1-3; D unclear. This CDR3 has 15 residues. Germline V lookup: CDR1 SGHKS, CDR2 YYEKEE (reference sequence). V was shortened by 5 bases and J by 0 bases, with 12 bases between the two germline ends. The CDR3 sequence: CASRPGRLSGNTIYF. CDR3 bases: TGTGCCAGCAGGCCCGGACGCCTCTCTGGAAACACCATATATTTT.

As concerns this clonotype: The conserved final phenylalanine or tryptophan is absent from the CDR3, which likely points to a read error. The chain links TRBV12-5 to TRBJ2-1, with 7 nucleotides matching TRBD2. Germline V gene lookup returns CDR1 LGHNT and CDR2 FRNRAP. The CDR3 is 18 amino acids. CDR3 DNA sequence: TGTGCTAGTGGTTTGGTATGGGGTTCTAGCGGAGGGCACAATAAGCAGTTCTTA. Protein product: CASGLVWGSSGGHNKQFL.

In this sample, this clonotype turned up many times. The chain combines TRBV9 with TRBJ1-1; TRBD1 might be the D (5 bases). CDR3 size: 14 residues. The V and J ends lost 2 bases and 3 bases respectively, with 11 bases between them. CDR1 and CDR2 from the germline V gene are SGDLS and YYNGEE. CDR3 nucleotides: TGTGCCAGCAGCGTCAACTCGGGGGACACTGAAGCTTTCTTT. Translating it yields CASSVNSGDTEAFF.

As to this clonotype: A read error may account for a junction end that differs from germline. The CDR3 region has the DNA TGCGCCAGCAGCCATGGACAGGGGGACTCACCCCTCCACTTC. Its translation: CASSHGQGDSPLHF. V and J are TRBV4-1 and TRBJ1-6; 10 nucleotides agree with TRBD1. Germline CDR1 and CDR2: MGHRA and YSYEKL. This CDR3 is built from 14 residues.

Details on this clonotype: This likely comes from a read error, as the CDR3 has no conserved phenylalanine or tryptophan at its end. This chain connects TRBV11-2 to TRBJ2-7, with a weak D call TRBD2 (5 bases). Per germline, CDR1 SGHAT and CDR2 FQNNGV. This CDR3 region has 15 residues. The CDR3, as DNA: TGTACCAGCAGCGTAGAGTCCGGGATCTCTGGCGAGCAGTACCTC. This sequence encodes CTSSVESGISGEQYL.

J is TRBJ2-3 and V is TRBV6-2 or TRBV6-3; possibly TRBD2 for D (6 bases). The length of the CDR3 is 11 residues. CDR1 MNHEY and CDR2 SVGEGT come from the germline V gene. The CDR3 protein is CATPGGDTQYF. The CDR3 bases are TGTGCAACCCCCGGAGGGGATACGCAGTATTTT.

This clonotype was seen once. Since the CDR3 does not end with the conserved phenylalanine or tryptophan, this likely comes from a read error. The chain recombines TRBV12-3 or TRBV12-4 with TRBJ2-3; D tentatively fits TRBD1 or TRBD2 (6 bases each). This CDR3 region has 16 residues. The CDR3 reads CVSSLWGRGDTDTQYS. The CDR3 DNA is TGTGTCAGCAGCCTTTGGGGGCGGGGTGACACAGATACGCAGTATTCT.

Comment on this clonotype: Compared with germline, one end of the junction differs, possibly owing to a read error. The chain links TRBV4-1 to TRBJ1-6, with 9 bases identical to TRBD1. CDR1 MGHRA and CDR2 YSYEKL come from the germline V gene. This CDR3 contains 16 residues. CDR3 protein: CASSHQLQGADSPLHF. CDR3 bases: TGTGCCAGCAGCCACCAATTACAGGGGGCGGATTCACCCCTCCACTTT.

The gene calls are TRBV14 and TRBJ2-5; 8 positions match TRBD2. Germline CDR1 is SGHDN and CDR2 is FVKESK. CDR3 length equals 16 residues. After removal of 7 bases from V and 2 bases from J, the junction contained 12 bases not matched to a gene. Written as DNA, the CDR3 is TGTGCCAGCACCCATAAGAGCGGGAGCCCGCAAGAGACCCAGTACTTC. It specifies CASTHKSGSPQETQYF.

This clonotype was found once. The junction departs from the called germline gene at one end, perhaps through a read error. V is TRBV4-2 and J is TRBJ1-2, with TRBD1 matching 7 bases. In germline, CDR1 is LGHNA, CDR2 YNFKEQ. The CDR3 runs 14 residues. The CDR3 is CAGSQEAGGSGYTF. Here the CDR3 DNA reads TGTGCCGGCAGCCAAGAGGCAGGGGGATCTGGCTACACCTTC.

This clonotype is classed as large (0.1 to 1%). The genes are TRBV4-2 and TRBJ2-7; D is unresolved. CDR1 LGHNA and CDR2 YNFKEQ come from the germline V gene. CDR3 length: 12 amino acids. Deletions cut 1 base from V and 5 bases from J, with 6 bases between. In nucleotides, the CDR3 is TGTGCCAGCAGCCAAGGTGTGAACGAGCAGTACTTC. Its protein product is CASSQGVNEQYF.

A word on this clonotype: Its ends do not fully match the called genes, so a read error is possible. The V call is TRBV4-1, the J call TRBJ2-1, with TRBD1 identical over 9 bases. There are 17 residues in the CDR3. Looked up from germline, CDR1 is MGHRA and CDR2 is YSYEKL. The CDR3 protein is CANSQGTGRSSYNEQSF. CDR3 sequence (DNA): TGCGCCAACAGCCAGGGGACAGGGAGGAGCTCCTACAATGAGCAGTCCTTC.

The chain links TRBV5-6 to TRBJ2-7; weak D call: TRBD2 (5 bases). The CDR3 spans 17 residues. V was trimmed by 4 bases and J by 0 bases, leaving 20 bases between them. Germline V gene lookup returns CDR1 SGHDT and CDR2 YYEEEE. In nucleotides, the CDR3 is TGTGCCAGCAGCATTCGCCTAAAGGGAGTGATCTCCTACGAGCAGTACTTC. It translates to CASSIRLKGVISYEQYF.

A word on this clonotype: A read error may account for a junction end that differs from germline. The CDR3 here is CASILAGAFYNGQFF. The CDR3 coding sequence is TGCGCCAGCATCTTAGCGGGCGCGTTCTACAATGGGCAGTTCTTC. The chain has TRBV12-3 or TRBV12-4 and TRBJ2-1, with 7 bases fitting TRBD2. CDR3 length: 15 amino acids.

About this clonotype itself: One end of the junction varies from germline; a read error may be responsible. CDR3 in DNA: TGTGCCAGCGGTTCCCCTAGGAACACTGAGGCTTTCTTT. Encoded protein: CASGSPRNTEAFF. The J gene is TRBJ1-1, the V gene TRBV6-5; D unclear. The V gene's germline CDR1 is MNHEY and CDR2 SVGAGI. The CDR3 covers 13 residues.

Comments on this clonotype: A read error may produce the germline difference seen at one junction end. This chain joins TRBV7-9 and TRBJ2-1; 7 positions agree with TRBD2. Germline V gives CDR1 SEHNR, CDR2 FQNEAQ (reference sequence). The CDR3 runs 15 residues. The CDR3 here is CVSSRPGLTGVEQFF. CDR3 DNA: TGTGTCAGCAGCCGACCGGGACTAACGGGAGTCGAGCAGTTCTTC.

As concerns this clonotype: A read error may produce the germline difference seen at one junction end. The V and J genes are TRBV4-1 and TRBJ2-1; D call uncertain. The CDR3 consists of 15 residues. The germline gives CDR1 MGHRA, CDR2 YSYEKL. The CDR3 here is CTSSPLSNNNNEQFF. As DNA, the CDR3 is TGCACCAGTAGCCCGCTCAGTAACAACAACAATGAGCAGTTCTTC.